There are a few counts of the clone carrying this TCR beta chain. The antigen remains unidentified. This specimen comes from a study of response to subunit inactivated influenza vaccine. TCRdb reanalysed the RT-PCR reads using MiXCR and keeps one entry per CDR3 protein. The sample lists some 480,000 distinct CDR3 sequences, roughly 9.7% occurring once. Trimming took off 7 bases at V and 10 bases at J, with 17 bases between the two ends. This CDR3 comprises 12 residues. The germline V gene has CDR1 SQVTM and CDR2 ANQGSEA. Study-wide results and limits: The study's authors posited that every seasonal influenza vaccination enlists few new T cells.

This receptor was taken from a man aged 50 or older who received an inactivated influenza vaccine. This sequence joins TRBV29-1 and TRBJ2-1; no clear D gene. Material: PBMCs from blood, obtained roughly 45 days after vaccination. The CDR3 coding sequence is TGCAGCGGAAAGCTGCTTGTTGACGAGCAGTTCTTC. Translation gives CSGKLLVDEQFF.